This T cell receptor beta chain was recovered during a study of radiotherapy plus CTLA-4 blockade in lung cancer (dated by TCRdb to between 2017 and 2018). Regarding the research as a whole: Objective responses were observed in roughly a sixth of enrolled patients, and disease control was achieved in 25% to 40%. Broader findings and caveats from the paper: The strongest predictors of response were reported to be early dynamic shifts in blood T cell clones along with a rise in serum interferon-beta following radiation. TCR clones derived from tumors expanded in peripheral blood after treatment with radiotherapy and ipilimumab.

Focal radiation therapy combined with CTLA-4 blockade (ipilimumab) was tested in patients with chemo-refractory metastatic non-small-cell lung cancer. The library was generated by the immunoSEQ multiplex PCR assay. What TCRdb holds here is the immuneACCESS table cut down to in-frame rearrangements. Part of the clones is not present; checked against another copy, under half of the missing clones reflect an unresolved V gene, and the others are unexplained. This sample comprises under 95,000 clones, 78% of them detected only once. Roughly 22% of the sample is taken by the ten largest. This clone was observed a handful of times. Its cognate antigen has yet to be identified. Base qualities are not recorded, but no much larger clone differs from it by a single base. The CDR3 measures 13 amino acids from cysteine to phenylalanine. Of all the DNA, just the CDR3 is kept, 39 bases in frame from base 1. Based on the germline V gene, the CDR1 and CDR2 sequences are MGHRA and YSYEKL. From V the trimming removes 3 bases and from J it removes 4 bases, while the gene matches leave 2 bases of the junction unaccounted for.

This TCR derives from a human donor with non-small cell lung cancer whose response to radiotherapy plus ipilimumab could not be evaluated. Some clones in this sample may be carry-over from other donors' samples. Sequenced here: peripheral blood, sampled from a patient treated with radiotherapy plus ipilimumab. Here the chain combines TRBV4-1 and TRBJ1-1; 7 junctional bases match TRBD1. The CDR3: CASSQTGTTEAFF. The DNA sequence is given as TGCGCCAGCAGCCAGACAGGGACCACTGAAGCTTTCTTT.